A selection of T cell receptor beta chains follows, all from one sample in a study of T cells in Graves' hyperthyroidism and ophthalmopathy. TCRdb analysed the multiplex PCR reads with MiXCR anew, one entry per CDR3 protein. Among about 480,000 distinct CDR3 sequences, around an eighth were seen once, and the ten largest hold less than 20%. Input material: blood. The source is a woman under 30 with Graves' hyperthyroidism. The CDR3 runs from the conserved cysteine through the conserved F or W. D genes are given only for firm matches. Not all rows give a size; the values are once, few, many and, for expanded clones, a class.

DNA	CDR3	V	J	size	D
TGTGCCAGCAGCTTAGGTCCGGAGGTCAATCAGCCCCAGCATTTT	CASSLGPEVNQPQHF	TRBV11-2	TRBJ1-5	-	-
TGCAGCGTTGACCTGGTGGGGGGGACAAGGACTGAAGCTTTCTTT	CSVDLVGGTRTEAFF	TRBV29-1	TRBJ1-1	many	-
TGTGCCAGCAGCATTAACGGGCCCGACTATGGGTTCTTC	CASSINGPDYGFF	TRBV7-9	TRBJ2-1	-	-
TGTGCCAGCAGCTCCGACAGGATGATTAACTATGGCTACACCTTC	CASSSDRMINYGYTF	TRBV7-9	TRBJ1-2	-	-
TGTGCCAGCAGCCAAGATCACACTAGCGGGAGGGCCTCGAACACCGGGGAGCTGTTTTTT	CASSQDHTSGRASNTGELFF	TRBV3-1	TRBJ2-2	many	TRBD2
TGCAGTGCTAGAGATCTACAGATGATGAACACTGAAGCTTTCTTT	CSARDLQMMNTEAFF	TRBV20-1	TRBJ1-1	many	-
TGTGCCAGCGTCCAACAGGGGGCGGATAATTCACCCCTCCACTTT	CASVQQGADNSPLHF	TRBV6-1	TRBJ1-6	many	TRBD1
TGTGCCAGCAGTTTAGGTCTAAATGTCCGCGATGGCTACACCTTC	CASSLGLNVRDGYTF	TRBV12-3/TRBV12-4	TRBJ1-2	-	-
TGCGCCAGCAGCTTGGCTAAAGACCTCTTAGATACGCAGTATTTT	CASSLAKDLLDTQYF	TRBV5-1	TRBJ2-3	-	-
TGTGCCGGCAGCTACCCTAGCACCGCGGGAGATACGCAGTATTTT	CAGSYPSTAGDTQYF	TRBV5-8	TRBJ2-3	many	-
TGTGCCAGCTCACCGAGGGAGGGGAGCACCGGGGAGCTGTTTTTT	CASSPREGSTGELFF	TRBV18	TRBJ2-2	-	TRBD2
TGTGCCACCAGCAGGGAGGACAGGGGGCCGAATCAGCCCCAGCATTTT	CATSREDRGPNQPQHF	TRBV15	TRBJ1-5	-	TRBD1
TGTGCCAGCAGCTTAGGAGTCGGGGGGACCCAGTACTTC	CASSLGVGGTQYF	TRBV11-2	TRBJ2-5	-	-
TGTGCCAGCTCACCACATCGGAATGAGCAGTTCTTC	CASSPHRNEQFF	TRBV18	TRBJ2-1	many	-